These 28 T cell receptor beta chains were all obtained from the same sample, sequenced in a study of T cell repertoires in cytomegalovirus infection (dated by TCRdb to the late 2010s). Data came from an Illumina HiSeq 1500. Using fastp trimming at Q25 and MiXCR clonotype assembly, TCRdb reanalyzed the public sequencing data and kept in-frame beta chains. Every distinct CDR3 protein forms one entry, paired with its most common genes and DNA. This sample has under 850,000 distinct CDR3 sequences in its table, and 35% of those were observed once. The ten largest account for under 3% of the sample. The sequencing sample was made of PBMCs. Receptors were obtained from a human donor in good health (CMV status not recorded). Some clones in this sample may be carry-over from other donors' samples.

The gene calls are TRBV20-1 and TRBJ1-5; D ambiguous. Germline CDR1 and CDR2: DFQATT and SNEGSKA (reference sequence). V lost 0 bases and J 4 bases, leaving 16 bases between the germline ends. CDR3 size: 16 residues. CDR3 bases: TGCAGTGCTAGAGATTATACGGCGGCGGAGAATCAGCCCCAGCATTTT. Translated: CSARDYTAAENQPQHF.

A few counts support this clonotype. This chain links TRBV28 with TRBJ1-5; D call uncertain. CDR3 length equals 12 residues. Trimming took 8 bases from V and 5 from J, leaving 10 bases between them. CDR1 and CDR2 (germline): MDHEN, SYDVKM. CDR3 in amino acids: CASLSADQPQHF. CDR3 in DNA: TGTGCCAGCTTATCGGCAGATCAGCCCCAGCATTTT.

This clonotype was found a few times. The gene calls are TRBV19 and TRBJ2-5; TRBD1 might be the D (6 bases). The CDR3 totals 14 residues. Germline V gene data show CDR1 as LNHDA and CDR2 as SQIVND (reference sequence). V was clipped by 4 bases and J by 3 bases, with 12 bases between them. This CDR3 reads CASSNRVGEETQYF. The CDR3 DNA sequence: TGTGCCAGTAGTAACAGGGTCGGGGAAGAGACCCAGTACTTC.

The chain links TRBV4-1 to TRBJ2-5; 8 bases agree with TRBD2. V lost 4 bases and J lost 1; bases outside the gene matches: 5. The germline V gene encodes CDR1 MGHRA and CDR2 YSYEKL. This CDR3 has 15 amino acids. The CDR3 protein is CASSRQLAAQETQYF. In DNA form, the CDR3 reads TGCGCCAGCAGCCGCCAACTAGCGGCCCAAGAGACCCAGTACTTC.

CDR3 in DNA: TGTGCCATCAGTGAGGGACTAGCGGGGCCGAGCGAGCAGTACTTC. It translates to CAISEGLAGPSEQYF. The chain couples TRBV10-3 to TRBJ2-7, with TRBD2 matching over 12 bases. The V segment lost 2 bases and the J segment 6 bases; nucleotides outside the gene matches: 5. The length of the CDR3 is 15 residues. Germline CDR1 is ENHRY and CDR2 is SYGVKD.

As for this clonotype: This may be a read error: a much more frequent sequence differs by one nucleotide. The chain carries TRBV25-1 and TRBJ1-3; D gene ambiguous. The germline gives CDR1 MGHDK, CDR2 SYGVNS. Trimming took 11 bases from V and 3 from J, leaving 14 bases between them. The CDR3 has 13 residues. CDR3 nucleotide sequence: TGTGCCTGCGAGGACTGGAGTGGAAACACCATATATTTT. It specifies CACEDWSGNTIYF.

This clonotype showed up many times. This chain connects TRBV12-3 or TRBV12-4 to TRBJ1-1; D gene unclear. V lost 4 bases and J lost 2, with 5 bases in between. The length of the CDR3 is 12 residues. The CDR3 reads CASSWPNTEAFF. The CDR3 DNA follows: TGTGCCAGCAGTTGGCCCAACACTGAAGCTTTCTTT.

This clonotype was detected ten times or more. The chain is built from TRBV7-8 and TRBJ2-1, with 8 bases that match TRBD2. The ends lost 5 bases at V and 7 bases at J; junction bases unmatched: 10. The CDR3 is 15 amino acids. The germline V gene has CDR1 SGHVS and CDR2 FQNEAQ. This chain's CDR3 is CASSRRGGPYNEQFF. Written as DNA, the CDR3 is TGTGCCAGCAGCCGACGGGGGGGGCCTTATAATGAGCAGTTCTTC.

This clonotype was found a few times. The J gene is TRBJ1-1, the V gene TRBV7-9; D remains ambiguous. The CDR3 is made up of 15 amino acids. V lost 4 bases and J lost 4, with 16 bases in between. The germline gives CDR1 SEHNR, CDR2 FQNEAQ (reference sequence). CDR3 protein: CASSSGSQWGTEAFF. The CDR3, as DNA: TGTGCCAGCAGCTCCGGGTCCCAATGGGGCACTGAAGCTTTCTTT.

As to this clonotype: Mismatch with germline at one junction end may stem from a read error. The rearrangement joins TRBV28 to TRBJ2-7; D is perhaps TRBD1 or TRBD2 (5 bases each). The CDR3 has 13 amino acids. Per the germline V gene, CDR1 is MDHEN and CDR2 is SYDVKM. The CDR3 coding sequence is TGTGCCAGCAGCCGGACGGGGACCTACAAGCAGTACTTC. It yields the protein CASSRTGTYKQYF. The entire variable domain, with the rest obtained from reference TRBV28 and TRBJ2-7, is as follows: DVKVTQSSRYLVKRTGEKVFLECVQDMDHENMFWYRQDPGLGLRLIYFSYDVKMKEKGDIPEGYSVSREKKERFSLILESASTNQTSMYLCASSRTGTYKQYFGPGTRLTVT.

The chain couples TRBV7-3 to TRBJ2-3; 10 bases fit TRBD2. CDR1 and CDR2 from the germline V gene are SGHTA and FQGTGA. V trimming: 0 bases; J trimming: 4 bases; junction bases outside the gene matches: 4. The CDR3 sequence is 16 residues long. The CDR3 DNA sequence: TGTGCCAGCAGCTTAACGCCAGCGGGGGGGCCAGATACGCAGTATTTT. This gives the protein CASSLTPAGGPDTQYF.

The chain employs TRBV20-1 and TRBJ2-1; D perhaps matches TRBD1 (6 bases). V dropped 1 base and J dropped 8 bases, with 15 bases sitting between them. Germline V gene lookup returns CDR1 DFQATT and CDR2 SNEGSKA (reference sequence). This CDR3 spans 14 amino acids. Here the CDR3 DNA reads TGCAGTGCTAGAGCGACGTACAGGGTCCATGAGCAGTTCTTC. As protein: CSARATYRVHEQFF.

The chain uses TRBV11-2 and TRBJ1-2; TRBD1 might be the D (6 bases). The CDR3 sequence is 14 residues long. Trimming left V 5 bases short and J 4 bases short, with 14 bases between. CDR1 and CDR2 from the germline V gene are SGHAT and FQNNGV. Written as DNA, the CDR3 is TGTGCCAGCAGCCAGACAGGTTCCTTCTATGGCTACACCTTC. Translation: CASSQTGSFYGYTF. Using reference TRBV11-2 and TRBJ1-2 for the parts outside the CDR3, the full variable domain is EAGVAQSPRYKIIEKRQSVAFWCNPISGHATLYWYQQILGQGPKLLIQFQNNGVVDDSQLPKDRFSAERLKGVDSTLKIQPAKLEDSAVYLCASSQTGSFYGYTFGSGTRLTVV.

The chain couples TRBV7-2 to TRBJ2-7, with D perhaps matching TRBD2 (5 bases). The CDR3 is 13 residues long. V dropped 4 bases and J dropped 4 bases, with 11 bases sitting between them. The germline V gene encodes CDR1 SGHTA and CDR2 FQGNSA. This CDR3 is CASSSERIYEQYF. The CDR3 region has the DNA TGTGCCAGCAGCTCTGAGCGGATTTACGAGCAGTACTTC.

This sequence joins TRBV20-1 and TRBJ1-4; no clear D gene. Per germline, CDR1 DFQATT and CDR2 SNEGSKA (reference sequence). The CDR3 contains 12 residues. Trimming left V 3 bases short and J 4 bases short, with 6 bases between. CDR3 coding DNA: TGCAGTGCTAGTGAAATTAATGAAAAACTGTTTTTT. Residues: CSASEINEKLFF.

The chain carries TRBV2 and TRBJ2-2; perhaps TRBD1 as D (6 bases). The CDR3 sequence is 14 residues long. CDR1 and CDR2 (germline): SNHLY, FYNNEI. V lost 11 bases and J lost 1, with 14 bases in between. The CDR3 coding sequence is TGTGCCGGGCGGACAGACCGGAACACCGGGGAGCTGTTTTTT. It specifies CAGRTDRNTGELFF. Complete variable domain (other parts from reference TRBV2 and TRBJ2-2): EPEVTQTPSHQVTQMGQEVILRCVPISNHLYFYWYRQILGQKVEFLVSFYNNEISEKSEIFDDQFSVERPDGSNFTLKIRSTKLEDSAMYFCAGRTDRNTGELFFGEGSRLTVL.

The chain employs TRBV6-1 and TRBJ1-2; D may be TRBD1 (6 bases). V was pared by 10 bases and J by 7 bases, with 16 bases between. The CDR3 contains 12 residues. Per the germline V gene, CDR1 is MNHNS and CDR2 is SASEGT. The CDR3 DNA reads as TGTGCCATCAGATTGGACAGCTCTGGCTACACCTTC. Its translation: CAIRLDSSGYTF.

This chain joins TRBV12-3 or TRBV12-4 and TRBJ1-2; TRBD1 is a possible D gene (6 bases). The CDR3 sequence is 14 residues long. Trimming removed 7 bases at V and 3 bases at J, with 15 bases between. CDR3 nucleotide sequence: TGTGCCAGCAATACCGGGGGGCAGGACTATGGCTACACCTTC. Its protein product is CASNTGGQDYGYTF.

This clonotype was observed many times. This chain links TRBV6-1 with TRBJ2-2; D call uncertain. Per the germline V gene, CDR1 is MNHNS and CDR2 is SASEGT. The length of the CDR3 is 16 residues. Trimming took 1 base from V and 1 from J, leaving 10 bases between them. CDR3 DNA sequence: TGTGCCAGCAGTGAAGGTCCGGGTAGGAACACCGGGGAGCTGTTTTTT. The encoded protein is CASSEGPGRNTGELFF.

J is TRBJ2-2 and V is TRBV6-6; no firm D call. Germline V lookup: CDR1 MNHNY, CDR2 SVGAGI (reference sequence). V gave up 7 bases and J gave up 1 base, with 7 bases separating them. This CDR3 has 13 residues. The CDR3 protein is CASNPENTGELFF. DNA for the CDR3: TGTGCCAGCAACCCCGAGAACACCGGGGAGCTGTTTTTT.

Of note for this clonotype: A read error is possible here, since a much larger clone lies one base away. The chain combines TRBV11-2 with TRBJ2-7; D not resolved. Germline V lookup: CDR1 SGHAT, CDR2 FQNNGV. The V gene lost 6 bases and the J gene lost 2 bases, with 14 bases spanning the gap. The CDR3 spans 14 residues. CDR3 residues: CASRFGVGTYEQYF. The CDR3, as DNA: TGTGCCAGCAGATTTGGAGTGGGAACCTACGAGCAGTACTTC.

In this sample, this clonotype turned up once. The chain employs TRBV29-1 and TRBJ2-3; no clear D gene. This CDR3 region has 14 residues. The ends were cut back, 8 bases at V and 5 bases at J, with 20 bases in the middle. Germline V gene sequence: CDR1 SQVTM, CDR2 ANQGSEA. The CDR3, as DNA: TGCAGCTCGACAAAGGGATCACGCAAAGATACGCAGTATTTT. Translation gives CSSTKGSRKDTQYF.

The genes are TRBV7-2 and TRBJ1-3, with 8 bases fitting TRBD1. This CDR3 spans 17 amino acids. Unmatched junction bases numbered 12, after V lost 5 bases and J lost 3 bases. The germline gives CDR1 SGHTA, CDR2 FQGNSA. CDR3 coding DNA: TGTGCCAGCAGCCAAATCCAGGGGGCGTTTGATGGAAACACCATATATTTT. It translates to CASSQIQGAFDGNTIYF. The complete variable domain, with remaining parts taken from reference TRBV7-2 and TRBJ1-3, reads GAGVSQSPSNKVTEKGKDVELRCDPISGHTALYWYRQSLGQGLEFLIYFQGNSAPDKSGLPSDRFSAERTGGSVSTLTIQRTQQEDSAVYLCASSQIQGAFDGNTIYFGEGSWLTVV.

CDR3 in amino acids: CASSLGVGNEAFF. CDR3 DNA: TGTGCCAGCAGCTTAGGCGTCGGGAATGAAGCTTTCTTT. This chain uses TRBV7-3 with TRBJ1-1, with D uncertain. The CDR3 loop spans 13 amino acids. Between the trimmed V and J ends, which lost 2 bases and 7 bases, there was a span of 11 bases. Germline-derived CDR1 and CDR2 are SGHTA and FQGTGA.

This clonotype came up many times. This chain joins TRBV7-8 and TRBJ1-1; TRBD1 might be the D (6 bases). V was shortened by 6 bases and J by 0 bases, with 14 bases between the two germline ends. Germline V gene data show CDR1 as SGHVS and CDR2 as FQNEAQ. This CDR3 comprises 15 residues. The CDR3 sequence is CASSPGTKMNTEAFF. In DNA, the CDR3 is TGTGCCAGCAGTCCCGGGACAAAGATGAACACTGAAGCTTTCTTT.

The chain recombines TRBV7-2 with TRBJ2-2; D remains unclear. Germline values: CDR1 SGHTA, CDR2 FQGNSA. The CDR3 extends over 14 amino acids. V was shortened by 8 bases and J by 0 bases, with 10 bases between the two germline ends. The CDR3 protein is CASGRLANTGELFF. As DNA, the CDR3 is TGTGCCAGCGGCCGGTTGGCGAACACCGGGGAGCTGTTTTTT.

This clonotype appeared a few times. The chain employs TRBV4-1 and TRBJ2-4; D is tentatively TRBD1 or TRBD2 (5 bases each). This CDR3 is built from 18 residues. Germline V gene lookup returns CDR1 MGHRA and CDR2 YSYEKL. V lost 0 bases, J lost 0 bases, and 15 bases lay in between. CDR3 loop: CASSQDPGLVIAKNIQYF. CDR3 nucleotide sequence: TGCGCCAGCAGCCAAGACCCGGGGCTGGTTATAGCCAAAAACATTCAGTACTTC.

The rearrangement links TRBV3-1 to TRBJ1-6; 10 bases align to TRBD1. The ends lost 3 bases at V and 7 bases at J; junction bases unmatched: 0. The germline V gene has CDR1 LGHDT and CDR2 YNNKEL (reference sequence). This CDR3 comprises 14 residues. The CDR3 DNA reads TGTGCCAGCAGCCAGGGACAGGGGAATTCACCCCTCCACTTT. It yields the protein CASSQGQGNSPLHF.